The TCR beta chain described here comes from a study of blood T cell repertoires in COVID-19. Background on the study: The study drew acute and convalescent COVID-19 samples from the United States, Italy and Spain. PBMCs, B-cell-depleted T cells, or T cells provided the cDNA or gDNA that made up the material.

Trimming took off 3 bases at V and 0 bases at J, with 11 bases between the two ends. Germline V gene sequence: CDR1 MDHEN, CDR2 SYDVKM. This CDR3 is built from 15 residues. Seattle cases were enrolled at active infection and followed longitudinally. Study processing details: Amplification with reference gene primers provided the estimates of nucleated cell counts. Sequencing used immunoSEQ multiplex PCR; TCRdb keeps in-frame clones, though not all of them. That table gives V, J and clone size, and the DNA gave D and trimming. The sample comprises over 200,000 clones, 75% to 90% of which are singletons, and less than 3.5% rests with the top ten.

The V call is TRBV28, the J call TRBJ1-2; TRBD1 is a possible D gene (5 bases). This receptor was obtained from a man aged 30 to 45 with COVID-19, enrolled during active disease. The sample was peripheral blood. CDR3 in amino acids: CASSLGPLANYGYTF. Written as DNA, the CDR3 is TGTGCCAGCAGTTTGGGGCCTTTAGCTAACTATGGCTACACCTTC.